The clone carrying this TCR beta chain was observed a few times. Antigen unknown. This sample is part of a study of metastatic and nonmetastatic thyroid tumors. Looking at the study overall: Repertoires were compared across blood and tumor or nodule tissue from malignant and benign thyroid patients.

Between the trimmed V and J ends, which lost 6 bases and 1 base, there was a span of 7 bases. Germline lookup yields CDR1 KGHDR and CDR2 SFDVKD. The CDR3 totals 13 residues. Patients were all untreated before their thyroid surgery. Study-wide results and limits: Malignant thyroid tumors reportedly exceeded benign nodules significantly in TCR beta diversity, with the difference appearing in blood and tumor.

Via MiXCR, TCRdb re-called the PCR reads. The repertoire holds around 52,000 clones, with almost 30% as singletons. The chain is built from TRBV24-1 and TRBJ2-3; D gene ambiguous. Sequencing input: blood. The receptor comes from a female donor with papillary thyroid cancer or a benign thyroid nodule (not recorded which). Some clones in this sample may be carry-over from other donors' samples. DNA of the CDR3: TGTGCCACCAGTCCGGCCGGCACAGATACGCAGTATTTT. Its protein is CATSPAGTDTQYF.